This passage covers 16 T cell receptor beta chains from one sample sequenced in a study of cytotoxic CD8 clonotypes in ibrutinib-treated CLL (dated by TCRdb to the early 2020s). The library relied on the immunoSEQ multiplex PCR assay. TCRdb carries this immuneACCESS record with in-frame sequences only. Its versions omit some clonotypes, under half of them owing to an unresolved V gene in the studies checked, with the rest unexplained. Present in this sample are some 200,000 clones, more than 70% of which were seen just once. In total, the top ten clones hold over 9.5% of the sample. The time point label on this specimen signifies: 12 months on ibrutinib. The material was PBMCs, obtained after 12 months of ibrutinib treatment. The receptors come from a human donor with chronic lymphocytic leukemia.

This clone was seen only once. The chain uses TRBV19 and TRBJ2-1; either TRBD1 or TRBD2 may supply D (5 bases each). The CDR3 has 17 residues. Germline values: CDR1 LNHDA, CDR2 SQIVND (reference sequence). Between the trimmed V and J ends, which lost 2 bases and 0 bases, there was a span of 14 bases. The CDR3 bases are TGTGCCAGTAGTATAACGGGGCCCTCCGGCTCCTACAATGAGCAGTTCTTC. Its protein is CASSITGPSGSYNEQFF.

The gene calls are TRBV6-1 and TRBJ2-7, with D possibly TRBD1 on 6 matching bases. Trimming took 6 bases from V and 0 from J, leaving 12 bases between them. The CDR3 spans 14 residues. Germline values: CDR1 MNHNS, CDR2 SASEGT. The CDR3 DNA reads TGTGCCAGCAGACCGGGACACCGCTCCTACGAGCAGTACTTC. Translated, it gives CASRPGHRSYEQYF.

This rearrangement joins TRBV7-9 to TRBJ1-1, with 7 bases aligning to TRBD1. The germline gives CDR1 SEHNR, CDR2 FQNEAQ (reference sequence). The ends lost 5 bases at V and 1 base at J; junction bases unmatched: 4. CDR3 size: 14 residues. The CDR3 nucleotides are TGTGCCAGCAGCCTCCAGGGGGAGAACACTGAAGCTTTCTTT. It is translated as CASSLQGENTEAFF.

The chain is built from TRBV25-1 and TRBJ2-2; 13 bases are shared with TRBD2. J gave up 13 bases and V 2 bases, and 10 bases lay outside the gene matches. The germline CDR1 and CDR2 sequences are MGHDK and SYGVNS. The length of the CDR3 is 16 residues. This chain's CDR3 is CASSENPMTSGRSLFF. Written as DNA, the CDR3 is TGTGCCAGCAGTGAAAACCCAATGACTAGCGGGAGGTCGCTGTTTTTT.

The CDR3 loop reads CASSQGGLPSSYNEQFF. In nucleotides, the CDR3 is TGCGCCAGCAGCCAGGGGGGGCTACCGAGCTCCTACAATGAGCAGTTCTTC. The chain joins TRBV4-1 to TRBJ2-1; TRBD2 might be the D (7 bases). V lost 3 bases, J lost 0 bases, and 15 bases lay in between. Germline V gene data show CDR1 as MGHRA and CDR2 as YSYEKL. This CDR3 is 17 amino acids long.

The chain combines TRBV11-3 with TRBJ2-3, with unresolved D. V was shortened by 1 base and J by 2 bases, with 4 bases between the two germline ends. The CDR3 length is 13 residues. CDR1 and CDR2 (germline): SGHNT, YENEEA. The CDR3 loop is CASSLGPTDTQYF. In DNA, the CDR3 is TGTGCCAGCAGCTTAGGGCCCACAGATACGCAGTATTTT.

The chain carries TRBV25-1 and TRBJ2-5; D not certain. Deletions cut 3 bases from V and 1 base from J, with 6 bases between. The CDR3 is made up of 13 amino acids. Germline V gene data show CDR1 as MGHDK and CDR2 as SYGVNS. CDR3 loop: CASSDSLQETQYF. The CDR3 DNA reads TGTGCCAGCAGTGATAGTCTCCAAGAGACCCAGTACTTC.

Only one count was recorded for this clone. The V gene is TRBV19, the J gene TRBJ1-2, with 9 bases lining up with TRBD1. V was clipped by 7 bases and J by 4 bases; unmatched bases: 7. Per germline, CDR1 LNHDA and CDR2 SQIVND (reference sequence). CDR3 length: 14 amino acids. The chain's CDR3 is CASTSGQGIYGYTF. The CDR3 DNA is TGTGCCAGTACCTCGGGACAGGGCATCTATGGCTACACCTTC.

The chain carries TRBV19 and TRBJ2-7, with a weak D call TRBD1 (6 bases). Germline loops: CDR1 LNHDA, CDR2 SQIVND (reference sequence). The CDR3 runs to 15 residues. The ends were cut back, 3 bases at V and 0 bases at J, with 12 bases in the middle. The CDR3 region is CASSMSQGSSYEQYF. CDR3 nucleotides: TGTGCCAGTAGTATGTCGCAGGGGAGCTCCTACGAGCAGTACTTC.

V usage is TRBV19 and J usage is TRBJ1-1, with D possibly matching TRBD1 (5 bases). From germline, CDR1 is LNHDA and CDR2 SQIVND (reference sequence). The CDR3 spans 11 residues. Trimming shortened V by 6 bases and J by 7 bases, and 9 bases separated the two germline ends. The CDR3 is CASRGVIEAFF. The CDR3 DNA sequence: TGTGCCAGTAGGGGGGTCATTGAAGCTTTCTTT.

The rearrangement uses TRBV2 and TRBJ2-5; 14 bases align to TRBD2. Germline lookup yields CDR1 SNHLY and CDR2 FYNNEI. This CDR3 comprises 15 residues. Germline trimming cut 6 bases from V and 2 bases from J; bases unmatched to any gene: 2. The CDR3 protein is CASRGTSGRQETQYF. For the CDR3, the DNA is TGTGCCAGCAGGGGGACTAGCGGGAGACAAGAGACCCAGTACTTC.

The chain carries TRBV27 and TRBJ1-1, with 7 positions matching TRBD1. In germline, CDR1 is MNHEY, CDR2 SMNVEV (reference sequence). Germline trimming cut 3 bases from V and 5 bases from J; bases unmatched to any gene: 6. The CDR3 sequence is 14 residues long. The CDR3 loop reads CASSFLPGGTEAFF. CDR3 coding DNA: TGTGCCAGCAGTTTCTTGCCAGGGGGGACTGAAGCTTTCTTT.

The rearrangement joins TRBV18 to TRBJ2-7; D uncertain. Germline lookup yields CDR1 KGHSH and CDR2 LQKENI. The CDR3 extends over 11 amino acids. Trimming removed 5 bases at V and 4 bases at J, with 6 bases between. CDR3 loop: CASSVAYEQYF. The CDR3 region has the DNA TGTGCCAGCTCAGTGGCTTACGAGCAGTACTTC.

The chain joins TRBV7-9 to TRBJ1-5; D might be TRBD1 (5 bases). This CDR3 is 12 amino acids long. V lost 4 bases to trimming and J lost 6 bases, with 7 bases between them. CDR1 is SEHNR and CDR2 is FQNEAQ in the germline V gene (reference sequence). For the CDR3, the DNA is TGTGCCAGCAGCTGGGGCGTTCAGCCCCAGCATTTT. Its protein is CASSWGVQPQHF.

CDR3 in DNA: TGTGCCATCAGCCCGACAGGGAATGGCTACACCTTC. Translating gives CAISPTGNGYTF. The chain recombines TRBV10-3 with TRBJ1-2; 7 nucleotides agree with TRBD1. The CDR3 spans 12 residues. CDR1 is ENHRY and CDR2 is SYGVKD in the germline V gene. V shed 6 bases, J shed 6 bases, and the junction held 4 bases outside the gene matches.

The chain carries TRBV5-6 and TRBJ2-7; 7 bases are shared with TRBD1. The ends lost 0 bases at V and 6 bases at J; junction bases unmatched: 9. From germline, CDR1 is SGHDT and CDR2 YYEEEE. This CDR3 region has 15 residues. The CDR3 spells CASSLAKGAPFEQYF. In DNA, the CDR3 is TGTGCCAGCAGCTTGGCCAAGGGGGCCCCCTTCGAGCAGTACTTC.